This T cell receptor (beta chain) was profiled in a study of PD-L1 blockade in urothelial cancer. Study in general: Patients went on atezolizumab in the mid-2010s, receiving 1,200 mg intravenously every 3 weeks. Patients had received 0 to 3 prior chemotherapy regimens. Study-wide results and caveats: Tumor-linked clones in blood grew more by 3 weeks in durable-benefit patients.

Synthetic TCR analog templates were spiked into all PCRs individually. Repertoires were generated with immunoSEQ multiplex PCR, while TCRdb's copy carries only in-frame clones and drops some. The sample records some 120,000 clones, 84% being singletons. Germline V lookup: CDR1 MNHNS, CDR2 SASEGT. There are 15 residues in the CDR3. V was shortened by 1 base and J by 0 bases, with 7 bases between the two germline ends. Noted time point: pretreatment peripheral blood. To note about this clone: Its antigen is currently unknown.

The rearrangement uses TRBV6-1 and TRBJ1-3; D is uncertain. The source is a man aged 50-60 years with urothelial cancer. Sequencing was performed on PBMCs, taken around atezolizumab (anti-PD-L1) treatment. The CDR3 spells CASSEVPSSGNTIYF. The CDR3 bases are TGTGCCAGCAGTGAAGTCCCCTCCTCTGGAAACACCATATATTTT.